This is a list of T cell receptor beta chains from one sample in a study of blood T cell repertoires in COVID-19. Sequenced by immunoSEQ multiplex PCR; TCRdb stores in-frame clones only, minus some. The sample has roughly 230,000 clones; about 80% are singletons. Sequencing was done on a sample of PBMCs or T cells enriched from blood (not recorded which). The receptors stem from a man in his fifties or sixties who had recovered from COVID-19. The CDR3 runs from the conserved cysteine through the conserved F or W. D genes are given only for firm matches. Size tells how often a clone was seen (once, few, many) or the class of an expanded clone, and some rows leave it out.

clone_size,d_call,v_call,j_call,cdr3_aa,cdr3_nt
.,.,TRBV7-2,TRBJ1-1,CASSSIRATEAFF,TGTGCCAGCAGCTCCATCAGGGCCACTGAAGCTTTCTTT
.,.,TRBV19,TRBJ2-7,CASSIGGLAEQYF,TGTGCCAGTAGTATAGGAGGCCTAGCAGAGCAGTACTTC
.,.,TRBV6-4,TRBJ1-2,CASSDSAGPKGGYTF,TGTGCCAGCAGTGACTCTGCGGGCCCCAAGGGTGGCTACACCTTC
.,TRBD1,TRBV10-2,TRBJ1-1,CASSLTGQNTEAFF,TGCGCCAGCAGCCTGACAGGGCAGAACACTGAAGCTTTCTTT
.,.,TRBV5-1,TRBJ2-7,CASTSGPGLSYEQYF,TGCGCCAGCACCTCCGGCCCAGGACTTTCCTACGAGCAGTACTTC
.,TRBD2,TRBV11-2,TRBJ2-1,CASHDRGWVAGGQRQFF,TGTGCCAGCCACGACAGGGGATGGGTAGCGGGGGGGCAAAGGCAGTTCTTC
.,TRBD1,TRBV5-1,TRBJ2-7,CASSKPGQGAEEQYF,TGCGCCAGCAGCAAACCGGGACAGGGTGCGGAGGAGCAGTACTTC
.,.,TRBV3-1/TRBV3-2,TRBJ1-2,CASSKDRPYGYTF,TGTGCCAGCAGTAAGGACAGACCCTATGGCTACACCTTC
once,.,TRBV11-3,TRBJ1-3,CASSLVMAPSGNTIYF,TGTGCCAGCAGCTTAGTAATGGCCCCCTCTGGAAACACCATATATTTT
.,.,TRBV5-1,TRBJ2-7,CASSLGESSFYEQYF,TGCGCCAGCAGCTTGGGGGAGAGTTCTTTCTACGAGCAGTACTTC
.,.,TRBV12-5,TRBJ1-5,CASGFVAGYSNQPQHF,TGTGCTAGTGGTTTTGTGGCAGGCTATAGCAATCAGCCCCAGCATTTT
.,TRBD2,TRBV5-1,TRBJ2-1,CASGQGLAGGNEQFF,TGCGCCAGCGGCCAGGGACTAGCGGGGGGGAATGAGCAGTTCTTC
once,TRBD1,TRBV6-5,TRBJ2-2,CASSDRQANTGELFF,TGTGCCAGCTCGGACAGGCAAGCGAACACCGGGGAGCTGTTTTTT
few,.,TRBV12-5,TRBJ1-2,CASGLTMGVSGFGGYTF,TGTGCTAGTGGTTTGACTATGGGTGTTTCGGGGTTTGGTGGCTACACCTTC
.,.,TRBV28,TRBJ1-3,CAIEHPPGNTIYF,TGTGCCATCGAACACCCGCCTGGAAACACCATATATTTT
.,.,TRBV5-1,TRBJ1-5,CASSLQGGEQPQHF,TGCGCCAGCAGCTTGCAAGGCGGGGAGCAGCCCCAGCATTTT
.,.,TRBV11-3,TRBJ1-4,CASSRRYEGDEKLFF,TGTGCCAGCAGCCGCCGCTATGAGGGTGATGAAAAACTGTTTTTT
.,.,TRBV29-1,TRBJ2-5,CSVLRGIQETQYF,TGCAGCGTCCTCAGGGGAATCCAAGAGACCCAGTACTTC
few,.,TRBV5-1,TRBJ1-4,CASSLRGYGGDEKLFF,TGCGCCAGCAGCTTGAGGGGGTATGGGGGCGATGAAAAACTGTTTTTT
.,TRBD1,TRBV6-2/TRBV6-3,TRBJ1-2,CASSFTETGVDLGGYTF,TGTGCCAGCAGTTTCACCGAAACAGGGGTGGACCTGGGAGGCTACACCTTC
few,TRBD1,TRBV13,TRBJ1-4,CASSAGQGVEKLFF,TGTGCCAGCAGCGCGGGACAGGGGGTCGAAAAACTGTTTTTT
.,.,TRBV4-3,TRBJ1-3,CASSHAGQRLNTIYF,TGCGCCAGCAGCCATGCCGGGCAGCGGTTAAACACCATATATTTT
.,TRBD1,TRBV9,TRBJ2-4,CARKGAFYLAKNIQYF,TGTGCCAGGAAGGGGGCGTTCTACCTAGCCAAAAACATTCAGTACTTC
.,.,TRBV29-1,TRBJ1-4,CSVGTGGAGEKLFF,TGCAGCGTTGGTACTGGGGGCGCAGGTGAAAAACTGTTTTTT
.,.,TRBV28,TRBJ1-2,CASSLAYGYTF,TGTGCCAGCAGTTTGGCATATGGCTACACCTTC
.,TRBD1,TRBV10-3,TRBJ1-2,CAIRDDRVDGYTF,TGTGCCATCAGAGATGACAGGGTAGATGGCTACACCTTC
once,.,TRBV10-2,TRBJ2-6,CASSDHSSASGANVLTF,TGCGCCAGCAGTGACCATAGTAGCGCCTCTGGGGCCAACGTCCTGACTTTC